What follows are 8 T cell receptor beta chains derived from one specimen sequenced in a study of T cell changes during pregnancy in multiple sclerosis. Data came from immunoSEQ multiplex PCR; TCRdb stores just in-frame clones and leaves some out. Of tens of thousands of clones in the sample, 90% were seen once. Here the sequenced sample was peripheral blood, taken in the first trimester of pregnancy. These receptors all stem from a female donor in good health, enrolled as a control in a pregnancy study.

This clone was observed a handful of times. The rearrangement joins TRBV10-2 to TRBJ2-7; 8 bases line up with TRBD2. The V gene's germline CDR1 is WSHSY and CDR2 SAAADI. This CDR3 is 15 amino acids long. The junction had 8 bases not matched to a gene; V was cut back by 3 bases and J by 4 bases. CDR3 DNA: TGCGCCAGCAGTGAACTGGCGGGAGGTGGTTACGAGCAGTACTTC. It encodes CASSELAGGGYEQYF.

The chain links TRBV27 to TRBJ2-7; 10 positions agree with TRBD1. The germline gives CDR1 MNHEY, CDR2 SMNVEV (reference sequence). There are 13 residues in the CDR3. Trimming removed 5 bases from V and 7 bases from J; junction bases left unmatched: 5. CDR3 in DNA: TGTGCCAGCAGTCCCCGGACAGGGGGAGAGCAGTACTTC. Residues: CASSPRTGGEQYF.

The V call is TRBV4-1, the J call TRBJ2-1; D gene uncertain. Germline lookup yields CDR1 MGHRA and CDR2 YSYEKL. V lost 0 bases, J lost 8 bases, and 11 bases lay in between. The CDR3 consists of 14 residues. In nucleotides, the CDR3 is TGCGCCAGCAGCCAAGATTATTTGGGCCATGAGCAGTTCTTC. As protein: CASSQDYLGHEQFF.

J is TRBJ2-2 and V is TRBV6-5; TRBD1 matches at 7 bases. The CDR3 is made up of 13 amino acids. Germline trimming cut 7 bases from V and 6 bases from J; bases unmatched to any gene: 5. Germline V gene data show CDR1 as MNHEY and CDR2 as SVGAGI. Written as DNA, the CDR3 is TGTGCCAGCACTACGGGACAGTCCGGGGAGCTGTTTTTT. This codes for CASTTGQSGELFF.

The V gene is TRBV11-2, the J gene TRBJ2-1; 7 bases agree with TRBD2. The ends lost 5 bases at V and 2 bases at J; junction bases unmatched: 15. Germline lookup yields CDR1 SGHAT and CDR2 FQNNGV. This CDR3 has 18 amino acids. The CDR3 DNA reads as TGTGCCAGCAGCCCCTCTATCGCCGGGGGGAGCACCTACAATGAGCAGTTCTTC. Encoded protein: CASSPSIAGGSTYNEQFF.

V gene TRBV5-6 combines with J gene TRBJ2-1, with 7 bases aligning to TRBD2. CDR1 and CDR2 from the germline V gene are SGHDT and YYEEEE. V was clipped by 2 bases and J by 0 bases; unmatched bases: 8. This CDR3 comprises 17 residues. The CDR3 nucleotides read TGTGCCAGCAGCTTCTCAAGCGGGGCAAGCTCCTACAATGAGCAGTTCTTC. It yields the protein CASSFSSGASSYNEQFF.

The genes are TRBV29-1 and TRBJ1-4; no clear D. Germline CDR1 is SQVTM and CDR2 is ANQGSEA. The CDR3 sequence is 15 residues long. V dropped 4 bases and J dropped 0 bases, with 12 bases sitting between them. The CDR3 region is CSVGPREATNEKLFF. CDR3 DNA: TGCAGCGTTGGGCCTAGAGAAGCAACTAATGAAAAACTGTTTTTT.

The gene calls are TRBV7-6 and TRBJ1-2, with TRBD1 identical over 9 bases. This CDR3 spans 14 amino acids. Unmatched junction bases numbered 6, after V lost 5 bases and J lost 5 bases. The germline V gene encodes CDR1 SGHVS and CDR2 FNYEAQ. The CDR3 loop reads CASSPQGAQYGYTF. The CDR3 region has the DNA TGTGCCAGCAGCCCACAGGGGGCCCAATATGGCTACACCTTC.